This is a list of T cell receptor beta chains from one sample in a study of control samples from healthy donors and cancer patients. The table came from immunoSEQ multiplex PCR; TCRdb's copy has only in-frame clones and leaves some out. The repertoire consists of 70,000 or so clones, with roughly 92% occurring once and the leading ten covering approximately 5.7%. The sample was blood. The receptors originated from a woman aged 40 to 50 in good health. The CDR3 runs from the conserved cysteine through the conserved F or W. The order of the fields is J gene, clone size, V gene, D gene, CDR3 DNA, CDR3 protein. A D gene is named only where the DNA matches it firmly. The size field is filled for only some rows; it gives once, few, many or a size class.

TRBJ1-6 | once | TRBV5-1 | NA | TGCGCCAGCAGCTGGAGGGGGTTAGGTAATTCACCCCTCCACTTT | CASSWRGLGNSPLHF
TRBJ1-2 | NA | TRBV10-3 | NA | TGTGCCATCCTAGACGGTGTGACCTCCTATGGCTACACCTTC | CAILDGVTSYGYTF
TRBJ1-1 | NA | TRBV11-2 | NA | TGTGCCAGCAGCTTAGTTACAGCCGCCACTGAAGCTTTCTTT | CASSLVTAATEAFF
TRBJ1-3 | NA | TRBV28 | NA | TGTGCCAGCAGTTTAGCACTTAGCTCTGGAAACACCATATATTTT | CASSLALSSGNTIYF
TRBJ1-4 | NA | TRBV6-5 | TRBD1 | TGTGCCAGCAGTTACTCGACAGGGCTGAATGAAAAACTGTTTTTT | CASSYSTGLNEKLFF
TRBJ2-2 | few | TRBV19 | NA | TGTGCCAGTAGTATTCAGGGGTCCTTGGGTGGCGGGGAGCTGTTTTTT | CASSIQGSLGGGELFF
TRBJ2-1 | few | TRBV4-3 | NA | TGCGCCAGCAGCCAAGATAGCGGATACAATGAGCAGTTCTTC | CASSQDSGYNEQFF
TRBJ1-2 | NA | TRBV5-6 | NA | TGTGCCAGCAGCTCCCAATACTATGGCTACACCTTC | CASSSQYYGYTF
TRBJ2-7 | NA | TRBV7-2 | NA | TGTGCCAGCAGCGAGAGTTACGAGCAGTACTTC | CASSESYEQYF
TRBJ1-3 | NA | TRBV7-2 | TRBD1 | TGTGCCAGCAGCTCCCACAGGGGGGACACCATATATTTT | CASSSHRGDTIYF
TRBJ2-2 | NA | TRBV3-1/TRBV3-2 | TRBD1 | TGTGCCAGCAGGCGCTCCGGGACAGCCTATACCGGGGAGCTGTTTTTT | CASRRSGTAYTGELFF
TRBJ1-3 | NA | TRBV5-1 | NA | TGCGCCAGCAGCTTGGGACTTCCAGACTCTGGAAACACCATATATTTT | CASSLGLPDSGNTIYF
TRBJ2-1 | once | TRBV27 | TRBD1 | TGTGCCAGCAGCCCTTTTTCGACAGGGAGCCTCAATGAGCAGTTCTTC | CASSPFSTGSLNEQFF
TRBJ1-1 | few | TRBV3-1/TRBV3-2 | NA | TGTGCCAGCAGCCAAGGTGCGGACACTGAAGCTTTCTTT | CASSQGADTEAFF
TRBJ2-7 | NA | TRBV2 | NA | TGTGCCAGCAGCCTAGAACAGGGAATCCACGAGCAGTACTTC | CASSLEQGIHEQYF
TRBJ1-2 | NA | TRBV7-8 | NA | TGTGCCAGCAGCCCTGGACAGTTTAACTATGGCTACACCTTC | CASSPGQFNYGYTF
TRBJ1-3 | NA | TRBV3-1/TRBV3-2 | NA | TGTGCCAGCAGCCAAGAAGATGGGTGGGACGGAAACACCATATATTTT | CASSQEDGWDGNTIYF
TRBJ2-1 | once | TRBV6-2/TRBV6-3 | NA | TGTGCCAGCAGTTACTCCAATGAGCAGTTCTTC | CASSYSNEQFF
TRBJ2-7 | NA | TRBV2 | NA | TGTGCCAGCAAAAGAATTAGCCCCGAGCAGTACTTC | CASKRISPEQYF
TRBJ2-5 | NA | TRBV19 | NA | TGTGCCAGTAGTATGCGGCCCGAAAAACGATTGAGGGGACAAGAGACCCAGTACTTC | CASSMRPEKRLRGQETQYF
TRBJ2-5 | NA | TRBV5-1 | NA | TGCGCCAGCAGCTTGGTTAAAGAGACCCAGTACTTC | CASSLVKETQYF
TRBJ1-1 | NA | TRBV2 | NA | TGTGCCAGAGAAGGGCGGGGAGCGAACACTGAAGCTTTCTTT | CAREGRGANTEAFF
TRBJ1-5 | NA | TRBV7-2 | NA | TGTGCCAGCAGCTTAGCATTCGGGGATCAGCCCCAGCATTTT | CASSLAFGDQPQHF
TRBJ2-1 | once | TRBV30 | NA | TGTGCCTGGAGTTGGAGCGGGAATGAGCAGTTCTTC | CAWSWSGNEQFF
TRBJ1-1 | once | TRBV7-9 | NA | TGTGCCAGCAGCTTGCCCCTATCCGGGTACACTGAAGCTTTCTTT | CASSLPLSGYTEAFF
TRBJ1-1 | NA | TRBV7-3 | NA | TGTGCCAGCAGGTCGTCGGACGCCGCCACTGAAGCTTTCTTT | CASRSSDAATEAFF
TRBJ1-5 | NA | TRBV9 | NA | TGTGCCAGCAGCGTAGATCCCAGGGCTGGCCAGCCCCAGCATTTT | CASSVDPRAGQPQHF
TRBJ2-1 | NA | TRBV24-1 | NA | TGTGCCACCAGTGATTTATTGCAGTTCTTC | CATSDLLQFF
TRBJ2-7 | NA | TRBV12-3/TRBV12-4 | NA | TGTGCCAACCACAGTTACTGGTACGAGCAGTACTTC | CANHSYWYEQYF
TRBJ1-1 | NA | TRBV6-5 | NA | TGTGCCAGCAAGGACAGCTCAATGAACACTGAAGCTTTCTTT | CASKDSSMNTEAFF
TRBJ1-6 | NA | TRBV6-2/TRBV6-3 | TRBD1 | TGTGCCAGCAGTTTCAGGACAGGGGATAATTCACCCCTCCACTTT | CASSFRTGDNSPLHF
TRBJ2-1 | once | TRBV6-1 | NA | TGTGCCAGCAGTGAATTGGTCTCCCTTTCTTACAATGAGCAGTTCTTC | CASSELVSLSYNEQFF
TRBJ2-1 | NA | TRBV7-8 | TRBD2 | TGTGCCAGCAGCTCTCGAGGCGGGGGGGGGAGCAATGAGCAGTTCTTC | CASSSRGGGGSNEQFF